Detailed here is one T cell receptor beta chain. Its antigen is still unknown. Germline V gene sequence: CDR1 MNHNY, CDR2 SVGAGI (reference sequence). The CDR3 is 15 amino acids. Trimming cost V 5 bases and J 9 bases, with 20 bases left between them. Every immunoSEQ plate was one replicate of a subset's evenly spread DNA. Sequencing was performed with immunoSEQ multiplex PCR; in TCRdb, only in-frame clones are kept and a portion is missing. This table holds approximately 2.5 million clones, over 85% found once. The sample belongs to a study of shared clonotypes between healthy human individuals. Turning to the study itself: A donor's plate count was three for CD4 naive and three for CD4 memory; CD8 naive had two and CD8 memory one.

Study-wide results and limits: Generation probabilities of non-shared clonotypes were lower (relative to those shared by all four donors). The sharing of 4% to 5.5% of naive CD4 clonotypes was seen across a handful of donors.

V gene TRBV6-6 combines with J gene TRBJ1-3, with D possibly being TRBD1 (5 bases). The sequenced sample was naive CD4+ T cells from PBMCs. Stated subset: CD45RA+ positively selected. The TCR sequence derives from a man aged 18 to 29 in good health. Some clones in this sample may be carry-over from other donors' samples. The CDR3 is CASSHKGPWRGTIYF. CDR3 sequence (DNA): TGTGCCAGCAGTCACAAGGGACCGTGGAGGGGCACCATATATTTT.